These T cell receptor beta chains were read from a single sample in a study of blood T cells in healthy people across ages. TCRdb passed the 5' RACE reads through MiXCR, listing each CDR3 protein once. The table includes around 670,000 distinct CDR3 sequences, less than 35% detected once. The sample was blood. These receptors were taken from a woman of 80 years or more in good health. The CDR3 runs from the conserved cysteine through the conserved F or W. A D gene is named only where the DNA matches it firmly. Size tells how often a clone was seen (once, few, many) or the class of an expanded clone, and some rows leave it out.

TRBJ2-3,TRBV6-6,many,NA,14,TGTGCCAGCAGTTACTCGAGCATGTCAGATACGCAGTATTTT,CASSYSSMSDTQYF
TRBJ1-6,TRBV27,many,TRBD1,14,TGTGCCAGCAATTCGGGACAGTATAATTCACCCCTCCACTTT,CASNSGQYNSPLHF
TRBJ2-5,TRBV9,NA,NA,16,TGTGCCAGCAGCGTAGGAGGGGGGACCGCCTACAGTGAGCAGTACTTC,CASSVGGGTAYSEQYF
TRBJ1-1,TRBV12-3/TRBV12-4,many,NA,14,TGCGCCAGCAGCTTGCGTTCGGGAAACACTGAAGCTTTCTTT,CASSLRSGNTEAFF
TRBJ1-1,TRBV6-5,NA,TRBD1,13,TGTGCCAGCAGGTTGGACAGGAGGTCTGAAGCTTTCTTT,CASRLDRRSEAFF
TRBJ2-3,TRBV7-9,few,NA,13,TGTGCCAGCAGCCCGAAGTATGCAGATACGCAGTATTTT,CASSPKYADTQYF
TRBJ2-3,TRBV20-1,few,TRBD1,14,TGCAGTGACTGGGACAGGGGGCCCGCAGATACGCAGTATTTT,CSDWDRGPADTQYF
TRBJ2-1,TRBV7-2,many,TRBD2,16,TGTGCCAGCAGCTTAGGTGCGGGGGAAAGGTACAATGAGCAGTTCTTC,CASSLGAGERYNEQFF
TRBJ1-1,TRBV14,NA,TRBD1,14,TGTGCCAGCAGCCAAGCGACAGGGCGGACTGAAGCTTTCTTT,CASSQATGRTEAFF
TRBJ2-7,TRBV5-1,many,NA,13,TGCGCCAGCAGCCCTGACGGGACCTACGAGCAGTACTTC,CASSPDGTYEQYF
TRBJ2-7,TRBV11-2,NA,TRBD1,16,TGTGCCAGCAGCCCGACCACAGGGGGCGCCGGCTACGAGCAGTACTTC,CASSPTTGGAGYEQYF
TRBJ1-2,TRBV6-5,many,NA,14,TGTGCCAGCAGTCCCGGGGGGGCGTCGACTGGCTACACCTTC,CASSPGGASTGYTF
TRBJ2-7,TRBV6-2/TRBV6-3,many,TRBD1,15,TGTGCCAGCAGTTTGCCGCGAGGGGGCAAGTACGAGCAGTACTTC,CASSLPRGGKYEQYF
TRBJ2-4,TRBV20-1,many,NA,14,TGCAGTGCCTCCCGGGGCTTAGCCAAAAACATTCAGTACTTC,CSASRGLAKNIQYF
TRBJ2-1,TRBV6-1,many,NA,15,TGTGCCAGCAGTGAATCGAGCGTCTCCTACAATGAGCAGTTCTTC,CASSESSVSYNEQFF
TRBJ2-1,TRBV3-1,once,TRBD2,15,TGTGCCAGCAGCCCGAGCGGGGACTCCTACAATGAGCAGTTCTTC,CASSPSGDSYNEQFF